The 19 T cell receptor delta chains presented below share a single source sample, sequenced in a study of Vδ1+ human thymocytes. Notes on the study in general: In the thymus, TRG and TRD repertoires looked highly polyclonal with Gaussian CDR3 lengths.

No antigens are known for them. RNA was extracted from the cells and then reverse transcribed. CDR3 amplicons came from multiplex PCR with pooled V-gene forward and constant-region reverse primers. TCRdb re-called clones from the multiplex PCR reads using CATT. The profile shows over 65,000 delta-chain clones, around 35% of them singletons. The sample consisted of Vdelta1+ gamma-delta thymocytes from the thymus. Indicated subset: FACS-sorted CD3+ TCRalphabeta- TCRVdelta1+ TCRVdelta2- thymocytes. The receptors originated from a boy under two years old who had congenital heart surgery.

This clone was counted a few times. This rearrangement joins TRDV1 to TRDJ1; a weak D match, TRDD2 (5 bases). The CDR3 has 18 amino acids. V lost 1 base, J lost 2 bases, and 20 bases lay in between. Germline V gene data show CDR1 as TSWWSYY and CDR2 as QGS. In DNA, the CDR3 is TGTGCTCTTGGGGAACGAATCCTCCTAAGATCTGGTACCGATAAACTCATCTTT. It translates to CALGERILLRSGTDKLIF.

This clone has only a few counts. This chain connects TRDV2 to TRDJ1; 7 nucleotides align to TRDD3. The CDR3 totals 15 residues. Looked up from germline, CDR1 is GEAIGNYY and CDR2 is EKD. With 0 bases clipped from V and 1 base from J, the junction kept 4 bases outside the gene matches. CDR3 bases: TGTGCCTGTGACACCGACTGGGGACGCACCGATAAACTCATCTTT. The encoded protein is CACDTDWGRTDKLIF.

The J gene is TRDJ1, the V gene TRDV1; no reliable D call. CDR3 size: 19 residues. Germline assignment: CDR1 TSWWSYY and CDR2 QGS. V gave up 0 bases and J gave up 0 bases, with 20 bases separating them. CDR3 amino acids: CALGELVSSLQHYTDKLIF. Here the CDR3 DNA reads TGTGCTCTTGGGGAACTGGTGTCATCCTTGCAACATTACACCGATAAACTCATCTTT.

This chain uses TRDV1 with TRDJ1; no reliable D call. Trimming took 0 bases from V and 5 from J, leaving 22 bases between them. The germline V gene encodes CDR1 TSWWSYY and CDR2 QGS. This CDR3 comprises 18 residues. Written as DNA, the CDR3 is TGTGCTCTTGGGGAACTAATCCGTACTGCTGCTGAGGGGGATAAACTCATCTTT. Protein product: CALGELIRTAAEGDKLIF.

The rearrangement uses TRDV1 and TRDJ1; no definite D call. Germline V gene sequence: CDR1 TSWWSYY, CDR2 QGS. CDR3 size: 20 residues. V was clipped by 1 base and J by 0 bases, with 24 bases between them. This chain's CDR3 is CALGERFHPSEESYTDKLIF. CDR3 DNA: TGTGCTCTTGGGGAACGTTTTCATCCCTCGGAAGAGTCCTACACCGATAAACTCATCTTT.

This chain uses TRDV1 with TRDJ1; 10 nucleotides match TRDD3. The CDR3 is made up of 20 amino acids. V lost 3 bases to trimming and J lost 7 bases; unmatched junction nucleotides: 23. The germline V gene encodes CDR1 TSWWSYY and CDR2 QGS. CDR3 sequence: CALGDTSGGGWTGGCVKLIF. The CDR3 DNA sequence: TGTGCTCTTGGGGATACTTCCGGCGGAGGCTGGACTGGGGGATGTGTTAAACTCATCTTT.

The V call is TRDV1, the J call TRDJ1; 9 nucleotides line up with TRDD3. This CDR3 contains 17 residues. Germline values: CDR1 TSWWSYY, CDR2 QGS. With V trimmed by 8 bases and J by 0 bases, 13 bases remained unmatched. In nucleotides, the CDR3 is TGTGCTCTTACTGCGGGGATACGCGAGGGTTACACCGATAAACTCATCTTT. Translating gives CALTAGIREGYTDKLIF.

The chain uses TRDV1 and TRDJ1; D call uncertain. The germline V gene has CDR1 TSWWSYY and CDR2 QGS. This CDR3 comprises 15 residues. Trimming stripped 2 bases from V and 0 bases from J, with 10 bases between. The CDR3 loop is CALGEVALYTDKLIF. CDR3 in DNA: TGTGCTCTTGGGGAAGTGGCGTTGTACACCGATAAACTCATCTTT.

This chain links TRDV1 with TRDJ1, with D hard to call. Per the germline V gene, CDR1 is TSWWSYY and CDR2 is QGS. This CDR3 contains 16 residues. V lost 4 bases and J lost 1, with 16 bases in between. CDR3: CALGVSGSRITDKLIF. For the CDR3, the DNA is TGTGCTCTTGGGGTCTCCGGCAGTCGGATCACCGATAAACTCATCTTT.

The chain couples TRDV1 to TRDJ1, with TRDD3 matching 8 bases. The CDR3 is made up of 19 amino acids. V dropped 2 bases and J dropped 0; count of bases not matched to a gene: 14. Germline values: CDR1 TSWWSYY, CDR2 QGS. The CDR3 DNA reads TGTGCTCTTGGGGAAACAGGGCTCCCTGGGGGAGCGTACACCGATAAACTCATCTTT. Its protein is CALGETGLPGGAYTDKLIF.

The chain combines TRDV1 with TRDJ1, with 7 bases matching TRDD3. Germline V gene data show CDR1 as TSWWSYY and CDR2 as QGS. Trimming at V came to 3 bases and at J to 1 base, leaving 11 bases not matched to a gene. CDR3 size: 17 residues. CDR3 nucleotide sequence: TGTGCTCTTGGGGAGATTTTTGGATACGCGCGCACCGATAAACTCATCTTT. Its protein product is CALGEIFGYARTDKLIF.

This clone occurred a few times. The rearrangement uses TRDV1 and TRDJ1; 12 bases are shared with TRDD3. The CDR3 runs to 20 residues. Losses at the gene ends were 4 bases for V and 1 base for J; bases not matched to a gene: 16. Germline V gives CDR1 TSWWSYY, CDR2 QGS. CDR3 nucleotide sequence: TGTGCTCTTGGGGGGCCTTCCTGTGTACTGGGGGATACCCCCACCGATAAACTCATCTTT. Its protein product is CALGGPSCVLGDTPTDKLIF.

This clone was seen only a few times. The V and J genes are TRDV1 and TRDJ1, with a weak D call TRDD3 (10 bases). This CDR3 has 21 amino acids. CDR1 TSWWSYY and CDR2 QGS come from the germline V gene. V was shortened by 2 bases and J by 0 bases, with 28 bases between the two germline ends. CDR3 DNA: TGTGCTCTTGGGGAAGGCCTTCCTACCGACTGGGGGATGAAGTACACCGATAAACTCATCTTT. It translates to CALGEGLPTDWGMKYTDKLIF.

There are a few counts of this clone. The gene calls are TRDV1 and TRDJ1; 13 nucleotides align to TRDD3. This CDR3 contains 19 residues. Germline lookup yields CDR1 TSWWSYY and CDR2 QGS. Germline trimming cut 0 bases from V and 0 bases from J; bases unmatched to any gene: 7. The CDR3 coding sequence is TGTGCTCTTGGGGAACTCTCCTACTGGGGGATACGCCACACCGATAAACTCATCTTT. It specifies CALGELSYWGIRHTDKLIF.

This chain links TRDV1 with TRDJ1; 13 bases map to TRDD3. J gave up 1 base and V 0 bases, and 14 bases lay outside the gene matches. The germline CDR1 and CDR2 sequences are TSWWSYY and QGS. The CDR3 runs to 21 residues. The CDR3 is CALGELWSTGGYDLFTDKLIF. The CDR3 DNA reads TGTGCTCTTGGGGAACTATGGAGTACTGGGGGATACGACCTCTTCACCGATAAACTCATCTTT.

This chain links TRDV1 with TRDJ1, with 8 bases fitting TRDD3. Germline lookup yields CDR1 TSWWSYY and CDR2 QGS. CDR3 length: 22 amino acids. With V trimmed by 7 bases and J by 0 bases, 28 bases remained unmatched. CDR3 sequence reads: CALASTLPHMGHWGFYTDKLIF. The CDR3 nucleotides are TGTGCTCTTGCCTCAACCCTACCTCATATGGGTCACTGGGGGTTTTACACCGATAAACTCATCTTT.

The chain is built from TRDV1 and TRDJ1; no reliable D call. This CDR3 is built from 21 residues. Trimming left V 1 base short and J 0 bases short, with 27 bases between. Looked up from germline, CDR1 is TSWWSYY and CDR2 is QGS. CDR3 loop: CALGEQCPFPRFNLYTDKLIF. CDR3 nucleotide sequence: TGTGCTCTTGGGGAACAGTGCCCATTCCCGCGGTTTAACCTATACACCGATAAACTCATCTTT.

This clone appeared a single time. This chain uses TRDV1 with TRDJ1, with D possibly being TRDD2 (9 bases). The CDR3 spans 21 residues. Germline V gives CDR1 TSWWSYY, CDR2 QGS. Trimming stripped 4 bases from V and 0 bases from J, with 30 bases between. The CDR3 sequence: CALGGTPSYRPGGAYTDKLIF. The CDR3 nucleotides read TGTGCTCTTGGGGGCACGCCTTCCTACCGTCCTGGGGGAGCCTACACCGATAAACTCATCTTT.

This clone was detected a few times. This chain links TRDV2 with TRDJ1; 11 positions agree with TRDD3. V was pared by 9 bases and J by 3 bases, with 11 bases of the junction left unmatched. This CDR3 is built from 15 residues. Germline V gene data show CDR1 as GEAIGNYY and CDR2 as EKD. DNA for the CDR3: TGTGCCCTCACCGGGGTCTGGGGGATACCCGATAAACTCATCTTT. The encoded protein is CALTGVWGIPDKLIF.